The 27 T cell receptor beta chains listed next were all sequenced from one sample in a study of technical replicates of blood from a few donors. Profiled with immunoSEQ multiplex PCR; TCRdb holds only in-frame clones, not every one. The data show about 81,000 clones, 90% to 96% seen once. Sample: T cells isolated from PBMCs. The receptors derive from a human donor in good health.

The chain has TRBV6-5 and TRBJ2-3; no clear D gene. The germline gives CDR1 MNHEY, CDR2 SVGAGI. Trimming cost V 3 bases and J 3 bases, with 7 bases left between them. The CDR3 totals 13 residues. DNA of the CDR3: TGTGCCAGCAGTTATCTCAGAACAGATACGCAGTATTTT. Translated: CASSYLRTDTQYF.

The chain is built from TRBV30 and TRBJ1-1; D may be TRBD1 (6 bases). Germline V gene sequence: CDR1 GTSNPN, CDR2 SVGIG (reference sequence). The germline V and J ends were trimmed by 3 bases and 1 base, with 15 bases remaining between them. The CDR3 consists of 15 residues. CDR3 DNA: TGTGCCTGGAGCCAAATCAGGGGCAGGAACACTGAAGCTTTCTTT. The encoded protein is CAWSQIRGRNTEAFF.

This chain links TRBV9 with TRBJ1-1, with D uncertain. The CDR3 sequence is 13 residues long. V was pared by 6 bases and J by 6 bases, with 15 bases between. CDR1 SGDLS and CDR2 YYNGEE come from the germline V gene. The CDR3 nucleotides read TGTGCCAGCACCGGAGGTAGCAGCGCTGAAGCTTTCTTT. Amino acid sequence: CASTGGSSAEAFF.

The chain joins TRBV18 to TRBJ1-5, with D maybe TRBD1 (6 bases). With 3 bases removed from V and 6 bases from J, the gap between germline ends came to 18 bases. The germline gives CDR1 KGHSH, CDR2 LQKENI. This CDR3 region has 16 residues. The CDR3 sequence: CASSPQSTGILQPQHF. In DNA, the CDR3 is TGTGCCAGCTCACCCCAGTCAACAGGGATACTTCAGCCCCAGCATTTT.

This chain links TRBV9 with TRBJ2-1; TRBD2 aligns across 10 bases. Germline values: CDR1 SGDLS, CDR2 YYNGEE. J lost 6 bases, V lost 4 bases, and 13 bases had no gene match. CDR3 length: 17 residues. The CDR3 spells CASSLLMEREGSNEQFF. The CDR3 nucleotides read TGTGCCAGCAGCCTCCTGATGGAGCGGGAGGGAAGCAATGAGCAGTTCTTC.

The chain joins TRBV5-1 to TRBJ2-1; D is perhaps TRBD2 (5 bases). CDR1 is SGHRS and CDR2 is YFSETQ in the germline V gene. This CDR3 has 14 residues. Trimming took 0 bases from V and 8 from J, leaving 12 bases between them. CDR3 coding DNA: TGCGCCAGCAGCTTGGAGGCGGGTCTCGATGAGCAGTTCTTC. Amino acids: CASSLEAGLDEQFF. Full variable domain (remainder filled in from reference TRBV5-1 and TRBJ2-1): KAGVTQTPRYLIKTRGQQVTLSCSPISGHRSVSWYQQTPGQGLQFLFEYFSETQRNKGNFPGRFSGRQFSNSRSEMNVSTLELGDSALYLCASSLEAGLDEQFFGPGTRLTVL.

The chain combines TRBV7-3 with TRBJ2-1; 10 nucleotides agree with TRBD2. Germline V gene data show CDR1 as SGHTA and CDR2 as FQGTGA. Unmatched junction bases numbered 1, after V lost 8 bases and J lost 0 bases. The CDR3 consists of 14 residues. CDR3 in DNA: TGTGCCAGCTCTAGCGGGAGCTCCTACAATGAGCAGTTCTTC. Protein product: CASSSGSSYNEQFF.

The chain links TRBV18 to TRBJ2-7, with TRBD2 as a possible D gene (5 bases). V was shortened by 2 bases and J by 6 bases, with 8 bases between the two germline ends. This CDR3 spans 12 amino acids. Germline V CDR1 and CDR2: KGHSH, LQKENI. The CDR3 spells CASSPEGSEQYF. The CDR3 DNA follows: TGTGCCAGCTCACCAGAGGGTTCCGAGCAGTACTTC.

V gene TRBV4-1 combines with J gene TRBJ2-2; 14 bases align to TRBD2. Germline CDR1 reads MGHRA; CDR2 reads YSYEKL. J lost 4 bases, V lost 1 base, and 8 bases had no gene match. CDR3 length equals 19 residues. The CDR3 loop is CASSQAPGLAGVSTGELFF. CDR3 coding DNA: TGCGCCAGCAGCCAAGCCCCGGGACTAGCGGGAGTGAGCACCGGGGAGCTGTTTTTT.

The V and J genes are TRBV30 and TRBJ1-1; possibly TRBD1 for D (6 bases). The CDR3 sequence is 13 residues long. V was shortened by 0 bases and J by 4 bases, with 9 bases between the two germline ends. In germline, CDR1 is GTSNPN, CDR2 SVGIG (reference sequence). The CDR3 sequence: CAWSVARGTEAFF. DNA of the CDR3: TGTGCCTGGAGTGTAGCCAGGGGCACTGAAGCTTTCTTT. Full variable domain (missing parts from reference TRBV30 and TRBJ1-1): SQTIHQWPATLVQPVGSPLSLECTVEGTSNPNLYWYRQAAGRGLQLLFYSVGIGQISSEVPQNLSASRPQDRQFILSSKKLLLSDSGFYLCAWSVARGTEAFFGQGTRLTVV.

The chain combines TRBV2 with TRBJ2-3; weak D call: TRBD2 (5 bases). Trimming took 1 base from V and 3 from J, leaving 5 bases between them. From germline, CDR1 is SNHLY and CDR2 FYNNEI. This CDR3 comprises 13 residues. The CDR3: CASSEGGTDTQYF. In nucleotides, the CDR3 is TGTGCCAGCAGTGAAGGCGGGACAGATACGCAGTATTTT.

The genes are TRBV7-8 and TRBJ1-1, with no clear D. Germline CDR1 SGHVS, CDR2 FQNEAQ. Trimming shortened V by 5 bases and J by 6 bases, and 13 bases separated the two germline ends. The CDR3 is made up of 13 amino acids. DNA of the CDR3: TGTGCCAGCAGCCACGCTGTTGGGCCTGAAGCTTTCTTT. Its translation: CASSHAVGPEAFF.

The chain has TRBV9 and TRBJ1-1; unclear D gene. CDR3 length: 13 amino acids. Germline V CDR1 and CDR2: SGDLS, YYNGEE. Trimming cost V 5 bases and J 4 bases, with 12 bases left between them. The CDR3 is CASSPQAGTEAFF. The CDR3 DNA sequence: TGTGCCAGCAGTCCCCAAGCTGGCACTGAAGCTTTCTTT.

The chain combines TRBV5-4 with TRBJ2-6; D is uncertain. The CDR3 has 14 amino acids. V was shortened by 1 base and J by 2 bases, with 4 bases between the two germline ends. CDR1 is SGHNT, CDR2 YYREEE, per germline (reference sequence). The CDR3 protein is CASSLRAGANVLTF. CDR3 nucleotides: TGTGCCAGCAGCTTGAGAGCTGGGGCCAACGTCCTGACTTTC.

V and J are TRBV7-3 and TRBJ1-4; D gene unclear. This CDR3 spans 14 amino acids. From germline, CDR1 is SGHTA and CDR2 FQGTGA. Trimming cost V 4 bases and J 0 bases, with 6 bases left between them. CDR3 region: CASSSGATNEKLFF. Written as DNA, the CDR3 is TGTGCCAGCAGCTCGGGTGCAACTAATGAAAAACTGTTTTTT. The full variable domain, in which reference TRBV7-3 and TRBJ1-4 provide the parts outside the CDR3, is GAGVSQTPSNKVTEKGKYVELRCDPISGHTALYWYRQSLGQGPEFLIYFQGTGAADDSGLPNDRFFAVRPEGSVSTLKIQRTERGDSAVYLCASSSGATNEKLFFGSGTQLSVL.

The chain recombines TRBV7-3 with TRBJ2-2; D perhaps matches TRBD2 (6 bases). The germline V and J ends were trimmed by 3 bases and 0 bases, with 8 bases remaining between them. CDR1 is SGHTA and CDR2 is FQGTGA in the germline V gene. The CDR3 is 15 residues long. The CDR3 is CASSFRTTNTGELFF. As DNA, the CDR3 is TGTGCCAGCAGCTTTAGGACTACGAACACCGGGGAGCTGTTTTTT.

This chain links TRBV5-1 with TRBJ2-7; D remains unclear. In germline, CDR1 is SGHRS, CDR2 YFSETQ. Trimming left V 2 bases short and J 3 bases short, with 6 bases between. This CDR3 comprises 12 residues. The DNA for the CDR3 is TGCGCCAGCAGCTTAAGCTTCTACGAGCAGTACTTC. Protein sequence: CASSLSFYEQYF.

On this clone itself: Compared with germline, one end of the junction differs, possibly owing to a read error. This sequence joins TRBV7-7 and TRBJ2-1, with 9 nucleotides matching TRBD1. The CDR3 is 15 residues long. Germline V gives CDR1 SSHAT, CDR2 FNYEAQ (reference sequence). CDR3 sequence (DNA): TGTGCTAGCAGCTTAGGTGGGACAGGGTTGAATGAGCAGTTCTTC. Translation gives CASSLGGTGLNEQFF.

A single count supports this clone. The chain has TRBV5-1 and TRBJ2-7; 12 nucleotides agree with TRBD2. The germline V gene has CDR1 SGHRS and CDR2 YFSETQ. The V gene end was trimmed by 4 bases and the J gene end by 7 bases; junction bases not matched to a gene: 9. There are 15 residues in the CDR3. CDR3: CASSPMTSGSGEQYF. The CDR3, as DNA: TGCGCCAGCAGCCCCATGACTAGCGGGAGTGGGGAGCAGTACTTC.

J is TRBJ2-1 and V is TRBV7-3; 8 bases fit TRBD2. This CDR3 region has 13 residues. After removal of 5 bases from V and 10 bases from J, the junction contained 7 bases not matched to a gene. Germline CDR1 SGHTA, CDR2 FQGTGA. CDR3: CASSLLSGGEQFF. DNA for the CDR3: TGTGCCAGCAGCCTTCTAAGCGGGGGCGAGCAGTTCTTC.

The chain employs TRBV6-6 and TRBJ2-7, with TRBD2 identical over 10 bases. Germline assignment: CDR1 MNHNY and CDR2 SVGAGI (reference sequence). The CDR3 spans 16 residues. With 0 bases clipped from V and 6 bases from J, the junction kept 8 bases outside the gene matches. The CDR3 is CASSYSALAGYSEQYF. For the CDR3, the DNA is TGTGCCAGCAGTTACTCGGCACTAGCGGGATACAGCGAGCAGTACTTC.

Comment on this clone: An end of the junction differs from the germline gene, which may be a read error. The rearrangement joins TRBV5-1 to TRBJ2-3; 9 bases agree with TRBD2. CDR1 SGHRS and CDR2 YFSETQ come from the germline V gene. This CDR3 has 14 amino acids. This CDR3 is CASSSGTSIDTQYF. CDR3 in DNA: TGCGCCAGCAGCTCAGGGACTAGCATAGATACGCAGTATTTT.

This chain connects TRBV13 to TRBJ2-7, with 7 bases that match TRBD1. The CDR3 spans 13 residues. The J segment lost 3 bases and the V segment lost 5 bases, leaving 4 bases of the junction unmatched. Germline loops: CDR1 PRHDT, CDR2 FYEKMQ (reference sequence). The CDR3 spells CASSQGVVYEQYF. The CDR3 coding sequence is TGTGCCAGCAGCCAGGGGGTGGTCTACGAGCAGTACTTC.

This chain connects TRBV2 to TRBJ1-4; possibly TRBD1 for D (5 bases). V lost 6 bases and J lost 2, with 13 bases in between. The V gene's germline CDR1 is SNHLY and CDR2 FYNNEI. This CDR3 has 15 residues. This chain's CDR3 is CASRPSGSTNEKLFF. The CDR3 DNA sequence: TGTGCCAGCAGACCCTCAGGGTCTACTAATGAAAAACTGTTTTTT.

V gene TRBV6-5 combines with J gene TRBJ1-4; D might be TRBD1 (6 bases). The CDR3 spans 14 residues. The V end lost 6 bases, the J end lost 3 bases, and 11 bases lay between the germline ends. CDR1 is MNHEY and CDR2 is SVGAGI in the germline V gene. CDR3 DNA sequence: TGTGCCAGCAGGCAGACAGGATCTAATGAAAAACTGTTTTTT. It translates to CASRQTGSNEKLFF.

The chain links TRBV5-4 to TRBJ2-1; 14 positions agree with TRBD2. Germline values: CDR1 SGHNT, CDR2 YYREEE (reference sequence). The J segment lost 1 base and the V segment lost 4 bases, leaving 7 bases of the junction unmatched. The CDR3 spans 18 residues. The CDR3 loop is CASSLGTSGSSSYNEQFF. In DNA, the CDR3 is TGTGCCAGCAGCCTTGGGACTAGCGGGAGTTCGTCCTACAATGAGCAGTTCTTC.

As concerns this clone: Other DNA sequences in the sample encode the same CDR3. The V gene is TRBV27, the J gene TRBJ2-7; a possible D gene is TRBD1 (6 bases). CDR1 and CDR2 (germline): MNHEY, SMNVEV (reference sequence). The ends were cut back, 3 bases at V and 4 bases at J, with 10 bases in the middle. This CDR3 comprises 13 residues. The chain's CDR3 is CASSLRGSYEQYF. CDR3 nucleotides: TGTGCCAGCAGTTTGAGGGGGAGTTACGAGCAGTACTTC.